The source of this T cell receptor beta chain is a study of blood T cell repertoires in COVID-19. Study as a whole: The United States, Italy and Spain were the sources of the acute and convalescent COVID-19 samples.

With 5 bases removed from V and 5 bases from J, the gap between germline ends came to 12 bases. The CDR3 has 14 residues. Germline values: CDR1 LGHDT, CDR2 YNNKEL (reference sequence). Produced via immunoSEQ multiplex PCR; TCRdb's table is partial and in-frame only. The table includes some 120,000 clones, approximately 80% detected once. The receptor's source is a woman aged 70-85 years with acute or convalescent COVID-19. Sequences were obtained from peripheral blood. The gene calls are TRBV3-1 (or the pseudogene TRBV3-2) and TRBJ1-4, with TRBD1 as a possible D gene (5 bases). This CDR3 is CASSARGPNEKLFF. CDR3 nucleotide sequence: TGTGCCAGCAGCGCGCGGGGCCCGAATGAAAAACTGTTTTTT.